Included here is one T cell receptor beta chain sequence, with context. Its antigen is still unknown. This record comes from a study of identical twins. Study results and limitations: Beta out-of-frame sequences showed weaker excess twin sharing.

The germline V gene has CDR1 SGHRS and CDR2 YFSETQ. The CDR3 consists of 16 residues. Between the trimmed V and J ends, which lost 0 bases and 0 bases, there was a span of 10 bases. A single record per CDR3 protein comes from TCRdb applying MiXCR to the 5' RACE reads. The data show hundreds of thousands of distinct CDR3 sequences, 6% to 6.5% seen once. Input material: naive T cells sorted from blood. The receptor was derived from a man younger than 30 in good health. The J gene is TRBJ1-3, the V gene TRBV5-1; D uncertain. The CDR3 nucleotides are TGCGCCAGCAGCTTGGGACCTTCGAACTCTGGAAACACCATATATTTT. It yields the protein CASSLGPSNSGNTIYF.